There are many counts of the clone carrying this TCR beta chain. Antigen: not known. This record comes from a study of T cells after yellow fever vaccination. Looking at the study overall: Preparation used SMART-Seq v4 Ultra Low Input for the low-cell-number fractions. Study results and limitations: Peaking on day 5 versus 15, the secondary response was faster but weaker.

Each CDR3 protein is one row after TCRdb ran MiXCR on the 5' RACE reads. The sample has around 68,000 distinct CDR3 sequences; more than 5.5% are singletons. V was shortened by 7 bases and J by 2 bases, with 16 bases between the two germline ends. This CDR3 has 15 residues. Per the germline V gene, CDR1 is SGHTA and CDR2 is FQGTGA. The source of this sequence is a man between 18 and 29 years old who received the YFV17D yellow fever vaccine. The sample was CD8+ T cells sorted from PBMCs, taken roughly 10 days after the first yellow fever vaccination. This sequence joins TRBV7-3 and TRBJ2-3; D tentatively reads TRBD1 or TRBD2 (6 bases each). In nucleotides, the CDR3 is TGTGCCAGCACCCTAATGGGGGGCCCCACAGATACGCAGTATTTT. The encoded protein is CASTLMGGPTDTQYF.